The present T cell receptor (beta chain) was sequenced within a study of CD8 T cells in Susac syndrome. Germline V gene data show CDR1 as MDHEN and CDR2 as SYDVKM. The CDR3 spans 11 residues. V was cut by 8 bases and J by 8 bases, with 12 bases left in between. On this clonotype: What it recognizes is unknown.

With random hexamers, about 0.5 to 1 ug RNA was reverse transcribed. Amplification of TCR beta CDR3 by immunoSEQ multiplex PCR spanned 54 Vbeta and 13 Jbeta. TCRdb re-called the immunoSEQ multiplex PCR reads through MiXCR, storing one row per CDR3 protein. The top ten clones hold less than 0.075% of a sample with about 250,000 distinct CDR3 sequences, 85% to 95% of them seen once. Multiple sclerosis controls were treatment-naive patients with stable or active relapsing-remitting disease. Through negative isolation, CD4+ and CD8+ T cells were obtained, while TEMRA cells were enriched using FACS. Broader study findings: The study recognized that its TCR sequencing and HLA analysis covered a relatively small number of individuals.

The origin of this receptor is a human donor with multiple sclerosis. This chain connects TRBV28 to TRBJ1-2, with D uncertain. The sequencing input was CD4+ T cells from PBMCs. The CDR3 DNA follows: TGTGCCAGCCTCGACCCCGCGGGCTACACCTTC. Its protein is CASLDPAGYTF.